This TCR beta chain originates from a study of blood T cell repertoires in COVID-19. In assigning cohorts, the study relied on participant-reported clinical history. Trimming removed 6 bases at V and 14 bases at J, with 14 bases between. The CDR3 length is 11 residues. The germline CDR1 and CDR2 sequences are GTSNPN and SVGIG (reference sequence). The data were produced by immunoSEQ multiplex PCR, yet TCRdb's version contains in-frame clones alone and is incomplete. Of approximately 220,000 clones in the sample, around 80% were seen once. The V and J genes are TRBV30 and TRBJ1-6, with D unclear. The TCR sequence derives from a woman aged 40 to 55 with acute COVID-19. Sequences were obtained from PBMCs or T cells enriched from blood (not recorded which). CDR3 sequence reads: CACCQVFSLHF. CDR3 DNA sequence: TGTGCCTGCTGCCAGGTTTTTTCCCTCCACTTT.